The 11 T cell receptor beta chains below all came from one sample that was sequenced in a study of technical replicates of blood from several donors. TCRdb's copy holds only in-frame clones and misses some; the assay was immunoSEQ multiplex PCR. The sample contains under 95,000 clones, less than 95% of which appear only once. Input material: T cells isolated from PBMCs. Source of these receptors: a human donor in good health.

The chain employs TRBV5-6 and TRBJ2-1; D is ambiguous. The CDR3 sequence is 11 residues long. CDR1 is SGHDT, CDR2 YYEEEE, per germline. V lost 3 bases, J lost 9 bases, and 7 bases lay in between. The CDR3 protein is CASSYGLEQFF. In DNA form, the CDR3 reads TGTGCCAGCAGCTATGGCCTTGAGCAGTTCTTC. The variable domain in full, with the rest retrieved from reference TRBV5-6 and TRBJ2-1, is DAGVTQSPTHLIKTRGQQVTLRCSPKSGHDTVSWYQQALGQGPQFIFQYYEEEERQRGNFPDRFSGHQFPNYSSELNVNALLLGDSALYLCASSYGLEQFFGPGTRLTVL.

V and J are TRBV18 and TRBJ1-2, with TRBD1 matching 8 bases. The CDR3 has 14 residues. CDR1 and CDR2 (germline): KGHSH, LQKENI. The ends lost 3 bases at V and 10 bases at J; junction bases unmatched: 10. The DNA of the CDR3 is TGTGCCAGCTCACCGGGTTCCGGGACAGGAGCCTACACCTTC. It specifies CASSPGSGTGAYTF.

This chain links TRBV6-5 with TRBJ2-1; D gene ambiguous. The CDR3 contains 15 residues. In germline, CDR1 is MNHEY, CDR2 SVGAGI. The V and J ends lost 4 bases and 0 bases respectively, with 10 bases between them. Here the CDR3 DNA reads TGTGCCAGCAGTTCATCTAGTCCCTCCTACAATGAGCAGTTCTTC. Encoded protein: CASSSSSPSYNEQFF.

The V and J genes are TRBV6-4 and TRBJ2-6, with 10 bases that match TRBD1. Germline V gene sequence: CDR1 MRHNA, CDR2 SNTAGT. The CDR3 consists of 17 residues. V lost 4 bases, J lost 0 bases, and 3 bases stayed unmatched. CDR3 in DNA: TGTGCCAGCAGTGGGACAGGGGGAACCTCTGGGGCCAACGTCCTGACTTTC. It encodes CASSGTGGTSGANVLTF.

This clone occurred once. The V call is TRBV28, the J call TRBJ1-5; D uncertain. Germline V CDR1 and CDR2: MDHEN, SYDVKM. V was pared by 2 bases and J by 3 bases, with 5 bases between. The CDR3 totals 13 residues. DNA of the CDR3: TGTGCCAGCAGTTTACAGAACAATCAGCCCCAGCATTTT. Amino acid sequence: CASSLQNNQPQHF.

The chain carries TRBV5-4 and TRBJ2-2; D might be TRBD1 (7 bases). V lost 3 bases to trimming and J lost 6 bases, with 12 bases between them. This CDR3 contains 14 residues. The germline gives CDR1 SGHNT, CDR2 YYREEE (reference sequence). CDR3 sequence reads: CASSWSGGPGELFF. The DNA for the CDR3 is TGTGCCAGCAGCTGGTCAGGGGGGCCCGGGGAGCTGTTTTTT.

The chain recombines TRBV6-5 with TRBJ1-4, with D perhaps matching TRBD1 (5 bases). The CDR3 totals 15 residues. Germline V gene lookup returns CDR1 MNHEY and CDR2 SVGAGI. The ends were cut back, 2 bases at V and 0 bases at J, with 7 bases in the middle. The CDR3 loop reads CASSYGGATNEKLFF. For the CDR3, the DNA is TGTGCCAGCAGTTACGGGGGGGCAACTAATGAAAAACTGTTTTTT.

The rearrangement uses TRBV7-9 and TRBJ1-2; 7 bases align to TRBD1. Trimming cost V 8 bases and J 10 bases; bases outside gene matches: 7. The CDR3 sequence is 11 residues long. From germline, CDR1 is SEHNR and CDR2 FQNEAQ (reference sequence). The CDR3 here is CASRQTGAYTF. In nucleotides, the CDR3 is TGTGCCAGCCGCCAAACAGGGGCCTACACCTTC.

The chain combines TRBV29-1 with TRBJ1-1, with 9 bases aligning to TRBD1. The junction had 11 bases not matched to a gene; V was cut back by 4 bases and J by 8 bases. CDR3 length: 14 residues. CDR1 and CDR2 (germline): SQVTM, ANQGSEA. The CDR3 spells CSVAGLIGQGEAFF. CDR3 coding DNA: TGCAGCGTTGCCGGATTAATCGGACAGGGGGAAGCTTTCTTT.

The J gene is TRBJ1-2, the V gene TRBV2, with TRBD1 matching over 9 bases. Germline V CDR1 and CDR2: SNHLY, FYNNEI. The CDR3 is 14 amino acids. V lost 6 bases, J lost 4 bases, and 6 bases stayed unmatched. The CDR3 here is CASRPRTGAYGYTF. Here the CDR3 DNA reads TGTGCCAGCAGACCTAGGACAGGGGCCTATGGCTACACCTTC.

J is TRBJ2-3 and V is TRBV25-1, with no clear D. This CDR3 is 10 amino acids long. CDR1 is MGHDK and CDR2 is SYGVNS in the germline V gene. Trimming removed 5 bases at V and 6 bases at J, with 3 bases between. CDR3 amino acids: CASSRDTQYF. DNA for the CDR3: TGTGCCAGCAGTCGTGATACGCAGTATTTT.